These 17 T cell receptor beta chains came from one sample sequenced in a study of identical twins. Each CDR3 protein is one row after TCRdb ran MiXCR on the 5' RACE reads. Here the sample spans 150,000 or so distinct CDR3 sequences, roughly 3.2% being singletons. The sample was memory T cells sorted from blood. The receptors originated from a man aged 18-30 years in good health.

In this sample, this clonotype is medium-sized. The chain joins TRBV12-3 or TRBV12-4 to TRBJ2-3; tentative D call: TRBD2 (5 bases). Between the trimmed V and J ends, which lost 0 bases and 4 bases, there was a span of 11 bases. This CDR3 contains 15 residues. CDR3: CASSLAGALADTQYF. In DNA form, the CDR3 reads TGTGCCAGCAGTTTAGCGGGAGCCTTGGCAGATACGCAGTATTTT.

The chain combines TRBV5-1 with TRBJ2-1; D is uncertain. Trimming pared 0 bases from V and 0 bases from J, leaving 10 bases between. The CDR3 sequence is 16 residues long. Germline loops: CDR1 SGHRS, CDR2 YFSETQ. This CDR3 is CASSLASKSSYNEQFF. The CDR3 DNA sequence: TGCGCCAGCAGCTTGGCGTCGAAGAGCTCCTACAATGAGCAGTTCTTC.

This clonotype has a count of ten or more. The chain employs TRBV9 and TRBJ2-1, with unresolved D. V lost 2 bases and J lost 3, with 15 bases in between. The germline V gene encodes CDR1 SGDLS and CDR2 YYNGEE. The CDR3 contains 16 residues. CDR3 sequence: CASSVGLEHYYNEQFF. CDR3 sequence (DNA): TGTGCCAGCAGCGTCGGCCTAGAGCATTACTACAATGAGCAGTTCTTC.

This clonotype has at least ten counts. DNA of the CDR3: TGTGCCAGCTCACCCCCTACCGGGACAGGGTACGGAAAGACCCAGTACTTC. Its translation is CASSPPTGTGYGKTQYF. The chain is built from TRBV18 and TRBJ2-5, with 9 bases fitting TRBD1. The CDR3 covers 17 residues. Germline V gene lookup returns CDR1 KGHSH and CDR2 LQKENI. V shed 3 bases and J 6 bases; nucleotides not matched to a gene: 14. Drawing the rest from reference TRBV18 and TRBJ2-5, the complete variable domain is NAGVMQNPRHLVRRRGQEARLRCSPMKGHSHVYWYRQLPEEGLKFMVYLQKENIIDESGMPKERFSAEFPKEGPSILRIQQVVRGDSAAYFCASSPPTGTGYGKTQYFGPGTRLLVL.

This clonotype was recorded many times. This chain links TRBV4-3 with TRBJ2-7; D gene unclear. Trimming shortened V by 4 bases and J by 0 bases, and 13 bases separated the two germline ends. CDR3 length: 15 amino acids. CDR1 LGHNA and CDR2 YSLEER come from the germline V gene. CDR3 sequence reads: CASSREWGSSYEQYF. CDR3 sequence (DNA): TGCGCCAGCAGCCGCGAATGGGGTAGCTCCTACGAGCAGTACTTC.

This clonotype was seen many times. This rearrangement joins TRBV5-1 to TRBJ1-1; 7 bases line up with TRBD1. Germline values: CDR1 SGHRS, CDR2 YFSETQ. The CDR3 sequence is 13 residues long. V trimming: 4 bases; J trimming: 8 bases; junction bases outside the gene matches: 8. The CDR3 bases are TGCGCCAGCAGCCCTTGGGGACAGCGAGAAGCTTTCTTT. It specifies CASSPWGQREAFF.

Many counts were recorded for this clonotype. This chain uses TRBV6-2 or TRBV6-3 with TRBJ1-2; no firm D call. V lost 3 bases, J lost 2 bases, and 7 bases lay in between. The V gene's germline CDR1 is MNHEY and CDR2 SVGEGT. This CDR3 is 13 amino acids long. CDR3 loop: CASSYNRNYGYTF. The CDR3 DNA follows: TGTGCCAGCAGTTATAACCGGAACTATGGCTACACCTTC.

There are many counts of this clonotype. V gene TRBV5-1 combines with J gene TRBJ2-3, with D perhaps TRBD1 or TRBD2 (6 bases each). The germline V and J ends were trimmed by 3 bases and 4 bases, with 15 bases remaining between them. Germline values: CDR1 SGHRS, CDR2 YFSETQ. This CDR3 spans 15 amino acids. CDR3 DNA sequence: TGCGCCAGCAGCTATCTCCTCGGGGGCGCAGATACGCAGTATTTT. As protein: CASSYLLGGADTQYF.

At least ten counts were recorded for this clonotype. V gene TRBV5-4 combines with J gene TRBJ2-1; no reliable D call. This CDR3 spans 15 amino acids. V lost 3 bases and J 7 bases, leaving 17 bases between the germline ends. Looked up from germline, CDR1 is SGHNT and CDR2 is YYREEE (reference sequence). The CDR3 DNA reads TGTGCCAGCAGCTCCGGGTTTTCATTGGGGAATGAGCAGTTCTTC. Its protein is CASSSGFSLGNEQFF.

The rearrangement uses TRBV4-2 and TRBJ1-6, with D perhaps matching TRBD1 (5 bases). The CDR3 spans 15 residues. Trimming pared 0 bases from V and 6 bases from J, leaving 9 bases between. Germline CDR1 reads LGHNA; CDR2 reads YNFKEQ. The CDR3 loop reads CASSQEGRSNSPLHF. CDR3 DNA sequence: TGTGCCAGCAGCCAAGAGGGGCGTAGTAATTCACCCCTCCACTTT.

This clonotype was picked up many times. The chain recombines TRBV20-1 with TRBJ2-1; D assignment may be TRBD1 or TRBD2 (5 bases each). Germline V gene sequence: CDR1 DFQATT, CDR2 SNEGSKA (reference sequence). Trimming removed 5 bases at V and 4 bases at J, with 12 bases between. The CDR3 is 13 amino acids. The CDR3 nucleotides are TGCAGTGCTCGGGGCTTGGGTTACAATGAGCAGTTCTTC. Its translation is CSARGLGYNEQFF.

In this sample, this clonotype turned up many times. This rearrangement joins TRBV20-1 to TRBJ2-1; 10 nucleotides match TRBD2. This CDR3 is built from 18 residues. Trimming at V came to 0 bases and at J to 0 bases, leaving 8 bases not matched to a gene. Per germline, CDR1 DFQATT and CDR2 SNEGSKA (reference sequence). The CDR3: CSARDVGLAANSYNEQFF. CDR3 nucleotides: TGCAGTGCTAGAGATGTTGGACTAGCGGCAAACTCCTACAATGAGCAGTTCTTC.

This clonotype was counted many times. The CDR3 loop reads CASSLGDRAEQYF. For the CDR3, the DNA is TGTGCCAGCAGCTTAGGGGACAGGGCCGAGCAGTACTTC. V gene TRBV7-2 combines with J gene TRBJ2-7; TRBD1 agrees at 9 bases. Germline values: CDR1 SGHTA, CDR2 FQGNSA. The CDR3 runs 13 residues. Trimming removed 1 base from V and 6 bases from J; junction bases left unmatched: 1.

This clonotype came up many times. The rearrangement links TRBV27 to TRBJ2-4, with 14 bases aligning to TRBD2. This CDR3 is 18 amino acids long. Germline lookup yields CDR1 MNHEY and CDR2 SMNVEV (reference sequence). The trim removed 5 bases at V and 0 bases at J, leaving 6 bases unmatched. CDR3 region: CASSPGLAGGLAKNIQYF. The CDR3 coding sequence is TGTGCCAGCAGTCCAGGACTAGCGGGAGGACTAGCCAAAAACATTCAGTACTTC.

There are many counts of this clonotype. The V and J genes are TRBV28 and TRBJ2-5; D call uncertain. CDR1 is MDHEN, CDR2 SYDVKM, per germline. The ends were cut back, 4 bases at V and 1 base at J, with 16 bases in the middle. The CDR3 loop spans 16 amino acids. The CDR3 bases are TGTGCCAGCAGTTCCACGTTTGACACGGCCCAAGAGACCCAGTACTTC. Its translation is CASSSTFDTAQETQYF.

This clonotype has a count of ten or more. This rearrangement joins TRBV28 to TRBJ2-5, with 7 bases lining up with TRBD1. CDR3 length equals 14 residues. With 6 bases clipped from V and 1 base from J, the junction kept 5 bases outside the gene matches. Germline V gene sequence: CDR1 MDHEN, CDR2 SYDVKM. The CDR3 reads CASRNRGPQETQYF. CDR3 bases: TGTGCCAGCAGAAACAGGGGTCCCCAAGAGACCCAGTACTTC.

The sample holds a few counts of this clonotype. In nucleotides, the CDR3 is TGCGCCAGCAGCCCAGGACAAAATGCCGTCGATCAGCCCCAGCATTTT. This translates into CASSPGQNAVDQPQHF. The chain uses TRBV5-1 and TRBJ1-5; D is perhaps TRBD1 (5 bases). Germline V gene data show CDR1 as SGHRS and CDR2 as YFSETQ. V was cut by 4 bases and J by 5 bases, with 19 bases left in between. This CDR3 spans 16 amino acids.